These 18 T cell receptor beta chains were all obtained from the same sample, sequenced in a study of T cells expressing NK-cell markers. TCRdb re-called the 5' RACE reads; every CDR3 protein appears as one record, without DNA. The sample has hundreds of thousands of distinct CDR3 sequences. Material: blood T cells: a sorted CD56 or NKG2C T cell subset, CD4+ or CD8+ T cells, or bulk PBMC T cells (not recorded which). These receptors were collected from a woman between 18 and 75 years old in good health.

CDR3 loop: CASLGAPNTGELFF. J is TRBJ2-2 and V is TRBV4-2; the D gene TCRdb calls, TRBD2, cannot be checked with no DNA. The CDR3 sequence is 14 residues long. Germline V lookup: CDR1 LGHNA, CDR2 YNFKEQ.

CDR3 loop: CASSLSGSSGNTIYF. V gene TRBV5-1 combines with J gene TRBJ1-3. The CDR3 runs to 15 residues. CDR1 and CDR2 (germline): SGHRS, YFSETQ.

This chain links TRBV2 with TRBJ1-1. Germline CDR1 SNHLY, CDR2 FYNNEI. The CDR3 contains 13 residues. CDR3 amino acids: CASSEVTSTEAFF.

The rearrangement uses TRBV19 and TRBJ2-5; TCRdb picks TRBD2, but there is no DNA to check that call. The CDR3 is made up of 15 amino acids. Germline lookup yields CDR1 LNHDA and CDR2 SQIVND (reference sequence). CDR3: CASDVSGSAQETQYF.

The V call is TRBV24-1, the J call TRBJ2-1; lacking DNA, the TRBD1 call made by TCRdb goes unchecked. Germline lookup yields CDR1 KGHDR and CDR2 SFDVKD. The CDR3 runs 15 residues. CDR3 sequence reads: CATAPGTGDYNEQFF.

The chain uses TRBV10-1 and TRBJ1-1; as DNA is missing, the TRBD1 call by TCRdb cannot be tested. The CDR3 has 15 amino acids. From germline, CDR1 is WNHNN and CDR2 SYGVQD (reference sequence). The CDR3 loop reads CASSESVGVNTEAFF.

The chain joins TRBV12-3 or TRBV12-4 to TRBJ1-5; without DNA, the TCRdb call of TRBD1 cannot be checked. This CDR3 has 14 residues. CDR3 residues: CASSQQGRNQPQHF.

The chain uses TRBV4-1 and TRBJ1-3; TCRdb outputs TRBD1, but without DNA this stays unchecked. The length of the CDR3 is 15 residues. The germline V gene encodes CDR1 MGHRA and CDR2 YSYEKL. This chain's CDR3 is CASSQDRGTGNTIYF.

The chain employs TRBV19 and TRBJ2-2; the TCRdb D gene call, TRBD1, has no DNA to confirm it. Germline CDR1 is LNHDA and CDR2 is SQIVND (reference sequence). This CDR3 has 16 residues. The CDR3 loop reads CASTRGVNLDTGELFF.

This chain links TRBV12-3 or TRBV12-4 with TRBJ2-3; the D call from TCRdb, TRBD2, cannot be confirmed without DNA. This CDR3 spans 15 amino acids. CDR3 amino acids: CASTPVGWGTDTQYF.

CDR3 sequence reads: CSARGVDRAAYGYTF. The chain combines TRBV20-1 with TRBJ1-2; TCRdb calls TRBD1, which cannot be checked without DNA. In germline, CDR1 is DFQATT, CDR2 SNEGSKA (reference sequence). This CDR3 has 15 residues.

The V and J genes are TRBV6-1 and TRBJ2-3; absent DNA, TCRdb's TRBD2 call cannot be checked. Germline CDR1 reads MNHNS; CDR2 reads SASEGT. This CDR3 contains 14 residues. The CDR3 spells CASLLAGGPDTQYF.

Here the CDR3 reads CAWSVLWGRETQYF. The chain has TRBV30 and TRBJ2-5; TCRdb indicates TRBD1, and absent DNA this call remains unverified. CDR3 length equals 14 residues. Germline CDR1 reads GTSNPN; CDR2 reads SVGIG (reference sequence).

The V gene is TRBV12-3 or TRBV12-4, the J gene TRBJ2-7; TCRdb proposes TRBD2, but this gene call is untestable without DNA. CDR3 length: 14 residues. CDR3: CASSFQGGTYEQYF.

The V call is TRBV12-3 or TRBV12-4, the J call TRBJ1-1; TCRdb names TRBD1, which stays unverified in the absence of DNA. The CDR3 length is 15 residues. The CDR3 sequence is CASSSRQAGGTEAFF.

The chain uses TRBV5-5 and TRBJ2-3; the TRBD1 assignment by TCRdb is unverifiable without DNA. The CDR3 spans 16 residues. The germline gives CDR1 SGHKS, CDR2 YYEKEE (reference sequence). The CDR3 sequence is CASSSLVVRNTDTQYF.

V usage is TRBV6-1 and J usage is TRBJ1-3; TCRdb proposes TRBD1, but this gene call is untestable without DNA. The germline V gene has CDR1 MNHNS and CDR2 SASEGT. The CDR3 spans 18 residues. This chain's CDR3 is CASSPQGTGRISGNTIYF.

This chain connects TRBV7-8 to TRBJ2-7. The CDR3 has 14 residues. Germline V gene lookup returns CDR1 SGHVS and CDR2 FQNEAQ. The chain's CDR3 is CASSLFWPSNGQYF.